This T cell receptor beta chain was captured in a study of cytomegalovirus exposure and HLA in healthy donors. 60 Vbeta and 13 Jbeta primers were used in PCR. Profiling relied on immunoSEQ multiplex PCR, and the TCRdb table lists in-frame clones only, not all of them. Of 150,000 to 200,000 clones in the sample, 75% to 80% were seen once. This CDR3 has 15 residues. V shed 1 base and J shed 5 bases, with 9 bases lying between them. CDR1 and CDR2 (germline): SGHAT, FQNNGV. A remark on this clone: The antigen remains unidentified.

Findings and caveats of the study: About 87% or about 30% of the time was how often most TCR beta V segments were productive, according to an earlier analysis. The study found most TCR sequences rare, yet found some public TCRs in many donors. The authors listed 180 or so TCR beta chains as cytomegalovirus-associated.

V and J are TRBV11-2 and TRBJ1-6, with D uncertain. The TCR sequence derives from a woman in her fifties or sixties in good health and CMV-seropositive. The source material was PBMCs. CDR3 amino acids: CASSLGGINNSPLHF. The CDR3 bases are TGTGCCAGCAGCTTAGGAGGGATTAATAATTCACCCCTCCACTTT.